What follows is one TCR beta chain and its context. This specimen belongs to a study of control samples from healthy donors and cancer patients. This CDR3 is 14 amino acids long. Germline CDR1 is MNHNY and CDR2 is SVGAGI (reference sequence). V gave up 0 bases and J gave up 6 bases, with 11 bases separating them. Data came from immunoSEQ multiplex PCR; TCRdb stores just in-frame clones and leaves some out. The top ten hold 7.8% of the sample, which has more than 100,000 clones, just over 90% seen once. V and J are TRBV6-6 and TRBJ1-1; TRBD1 might be the D (5 bases). The specimen was blood. The TCR was taken from a woman under 30 in good health. CDR3 sequence (DNA): TGTGCCAGCAGTTACTCGCGCTCGACAGCTGAAGCTTTCTTT. This gives the protein CASSYSRSTAEAFF.